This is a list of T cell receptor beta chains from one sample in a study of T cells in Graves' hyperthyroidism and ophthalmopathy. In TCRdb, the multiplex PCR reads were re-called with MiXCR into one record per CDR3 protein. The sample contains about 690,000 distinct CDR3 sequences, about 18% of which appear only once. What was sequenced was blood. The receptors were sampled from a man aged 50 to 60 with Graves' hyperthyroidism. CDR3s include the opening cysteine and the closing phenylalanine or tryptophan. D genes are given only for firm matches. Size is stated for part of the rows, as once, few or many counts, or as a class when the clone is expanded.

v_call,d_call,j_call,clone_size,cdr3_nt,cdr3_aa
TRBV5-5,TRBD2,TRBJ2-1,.,TGTGCCAGCAGCTCGGAGCAGTGGACTAGCGGTAATGAGCAGTTCTTC,CASSSEQWTSGNEQFF
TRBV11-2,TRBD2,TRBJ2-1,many,TGTGCCAGCAGAGCAGTCGGGTTAGCGGGAGGTAATGAGCAGTTCTTC,CASRAVGLAGGNEQFF
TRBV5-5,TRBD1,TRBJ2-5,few,TGTGCCGGCAGCTTGCGGACAGGGGGGGCTCAAGAGACCCAGTACTTC,CAGSLRTGGAQETQYF
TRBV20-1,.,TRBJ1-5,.,TGCAGTGTTCGACGGAACAATCAGCCCCAGCATTTT,CSVRRNNQPQHF
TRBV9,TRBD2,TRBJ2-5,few,TGTGCCAGCAGCGGCCTAGCGGGGGGCGCAGAGACCCAGTACTTC,CASSGLAGGAETQYF
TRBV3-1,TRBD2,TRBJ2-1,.,TGTGCCAGCAGCCAAGCGGGCGGGGGTCTCTACAATGAGCAGTTCTTC,CASSQAGGGLYNEQFF
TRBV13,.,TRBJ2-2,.,TGTGCCAGCAGCTCATCCGGGACAACGAACACCGGGGAGCTGTTTTTT,CASSSSGTTNTGELFF
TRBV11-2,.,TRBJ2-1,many,TGTGCCAGCAGCTTAGAGCGGGCCTATGAGCAGTTCTTC,CASSLERAYEQFF
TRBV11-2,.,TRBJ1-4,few,TGTGCCAGCAGCCCTATCCGAGGTACAACTAATGAAAAACTGTTTTTT,CASSPIRGTTNEKLFF
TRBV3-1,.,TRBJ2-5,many,TGTGCCAGCAGCCGGGGACTCGGGCAGGCAGAGACCCAGTACTTC,CASSRGLGQAETQYF
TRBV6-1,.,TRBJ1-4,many,TGTGCCAGCAGTTACCCCCTCACTGGCCTTGCAACTAATGAAAAACTGTTTTTT,CASSYPLTGLATNEKLFF
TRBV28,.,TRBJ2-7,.,TGTGCCAGCAGTCTCCGAGGTGTCGGTCACGAGCAGTACTTC,CASSLRGVGHEQYF
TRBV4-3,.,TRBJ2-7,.,TGCGCCAGCAGCCAAGGGCATTCTAGCGCATACGAGCAGTACTTC,CASSQGHSSAYEQYF
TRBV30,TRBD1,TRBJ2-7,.,TGTGCCAGACAGGGGCCTGGGTACGAGCAGTACTTC,CARQGPGYEQYF
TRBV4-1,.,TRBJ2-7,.,TGCGCCAGCAGCCAAGAGGGGGCGGGGACCGTTTACGAGCAGTACTTC,CASSQEGAGTVYEQYF
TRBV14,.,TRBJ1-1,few,TGTGCCAGCAGCCCTCTTGTCTGGGCGGGGATGAACACTGAAGCTTTCTTT,CASSPLVWAGMNTEAFF
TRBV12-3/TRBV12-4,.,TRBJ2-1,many,TGTGCCAGCAGTCCCCGGGGGAGCGGAGGGGATGAGCAGTTCTTC,CASSPRGSGGDEQFF
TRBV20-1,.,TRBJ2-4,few,TGCAGTGCTTTCTTCGGACGGGGGATTTTAGCCAAAAACATTCAGTACTTC,CSAFFGRGILAKNIQYF
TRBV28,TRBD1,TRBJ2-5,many,TGTGCCAGCAATACCATCACCGGGACAGGGGGCATCTTTGACATTGAGACCCAGTACTTC,CASNTITGTGGIFDIETQYF
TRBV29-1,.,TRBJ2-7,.,TGCAGCGTTGAGCTGCGGCAGAGCTCCTACGAGCAGTACTTC,CSVELRQSSYEQYF
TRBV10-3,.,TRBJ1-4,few,TGTGCCATCAGTGAGTCGTTTATAGGGGGTAATGAAAAACTGTTTTTT,CAISESFIGGNEKLFF
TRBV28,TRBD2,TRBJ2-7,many,TGTGCCAGCAGCCCACAAAGCGGGAGCTCCTACGAGCAGTACTTC,CASSPQSGSSYEQYF
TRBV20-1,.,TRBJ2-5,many,TGCAGTGCTAGGACTGTCAAGAGTTGGACCCAGTACTTC,CSARTVKSWTQYF
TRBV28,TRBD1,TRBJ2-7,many,TGTGCCAGCAGTCCGGGGACAGGCGCAACCTACGAGCAGTACTTC,CASSPGTGATYEQYF
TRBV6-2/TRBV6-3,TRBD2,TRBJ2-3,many,TGTGCCAGCAGTCCGGCGGGGGGCCTCAGCACAGATACGCAGTATTTT,CASSPAGGLSTDTQYF
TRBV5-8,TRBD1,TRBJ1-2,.,TGCGCCAGCAGCCAAGAGTTTTGGGACAGGGGCGCACTAGGCTATGGCTACACCTTC,CASSQEFWDRGALGYGYTF